One and the same sample provided the 25 T cell receptor beta chains below, sequenced in a study of Tregs in tolerant kidney transplant recipients. Mixed chimerism was transient after nonmyeloablative marrow transplants from related graft donors. This table comes from immunoSEQ multiplex PCR, and its TCRdb copy is limited to in-frame clones, with some not included. Of tens of thousands of clones listed, around 90% are singletons. The sequenced sample was CD4+ T cells from blood (PBMCs), obtained 24 months after the transplant. Receptors were obtained from a human patient who received a combined kidney and bone marrow transplant. Certain T cells may be donor cells from the graft.

The chain combines TRBV7-2 with TRBJ2-7; D gene ambiguous. The CDR3 sequence is 16 residues long. Germline CDR1 reads SGHTA; CDR2 reads FQGNSA. Trimming cost V 5 bases and J 3 bases, with 20 bases left between them. Here the CDR3 DNA reads TGTGCCAGCAGCCTTTCCAATGTACTGCCTCACTACGAGCAGTACTTC. It yields the protein CASSLSNVLPHYEQYF. The whole variable domain, filled in from reference TRBV7-2 and TRBJ2-7, reads GAGVSQSPSNKVTEKGKDVELRCDPISGHTALYWYRQSLGQGLEFLIYFQGNSAPDKSGLPSDRFSAERTGGSVSTLTIQRTQQEDSAVYLCASSLSNVLPHYEQYFGPGTRLTVT.

This sequence joins TRBV6-6 and TRBJ1-4, with D perhaps matching TRBD1 (6 bases). CDR1 MNHNY and CDR2 SVGAGI come from the germline V gene (reference sequence). The CDR3 is made up of 14 amino acids. The V gene lost 7 bases and the J gene lost 3 bases, with 12 bases spanning the gap. In DNA, the CDR3 is TGTGCCAGCAACAAACAGGGACCTAATGAAAAACTGTTTTTT. Amino acids: CASNKQGPNEKLFF.

The chain carries TRBV6-5 and TRBJ2-4, with 8 positions matching TRBD2. J lost 0 bases, V lost 4 bases, and 5 bases had no gene match. The germline V gene has CDR1 MNHEY and CDR2 SVGAGI. This CDR3 spans 16 amino acids. The CDR3 protein is CASSSISGTAKNIQYF. CDR3 DNA: TGTGCCAGCAGTTCCATTAGCGGGACAGCCAAAAACATTCAGTACTTC.

The sample holds one count of this clone. The genes are TRBV10-3 and TRBJ2-7; 7 bases fit TRBD2. The CDR3 is 14 residues long. CDR1 is ENHRY and CDR2 is SYGVKD in the germline V gene. V trimming: 7 bases; J trimming: 5 bases; junction bases outside the gene matches: 11. The CDR3 loop reads CAIKKGGEAHEQYF. CDR3 sequence (DNA): TGTGCCATCAAAAAGGGAGGGGAAGCCCACGAGCAGTACTTC.

The chain has TRBV20-1 and TRBJ1-1; 7 positions match TRBD1. The CDR3 has 11 amino acids. V lost 5 bases to trimming and J lost 11 bases; unmatched junction nucleotides: 8. Per the germline V gene, CDR1 is DFQATT and CDR2 is SNEGSKA (reference sequence). The CDR3 region is CSAGIQGMAFF. The CDR3 DNA sequence: TGCAGTGCTGGTATACAGGGGATGGCTTTCTTT.

The V gene is TRBV4-1, the J gene TRBJ2-5; 15 bases line up with TRBD2. Germline V gives CDR1 MGHRA, CDR2 YSYEKL. This CDR3 region has 18 residues. With V trimmed by 0 bases and J by 5 bases, 7 bases remained unmatched. CDR3 protein: CASSQEGTSGGPSETQYF. The CDR3 DNA reads as TGCGCCAGCAGCCAAGAGGGGACTAGCGGGGGGCCGTCTGAGACCCAGTACTTC.

The gene calls are TRBV5-6 and TRBJ1-3; D not certain. Looked up from germline, CDR1 is SGHDT and CDR2 is YYEEEE. V was trimmed by 2 bases and J by 4 bases, leaving 4 bases between them. CDR3 length: 12 residues. Written as DNA, the CDR3 is TGTGCCAGCAGCTTTATCGGAAACACCATATATTTT. Translation: CASSFIGNTIYF. The full variable domain, with the rest looked up from reference TRBV5-6 and TRBJ1-3, is DAGVTQSPTHLIKTRGQQVTLRCSPKSGHDTVSWYQQALGQGPQFIFQYYEEEERQRGNFPDRFSGHQFPNYSSELNVNALLLGDSALYLCASSFIGNTIYFGEGSWLTVV.

The chain uses TRBV7-2 and TRBJ2-1; 16 positions agree with TRBD2. The V segment lost 2 bases and the J segment 3 bases; nucleotides outside the gene matches: 7. CDR1 and CDR2 (germline): SGHTA, FQGNSA. The CDR3 spans 19 residues. This CDR3 reads CASSLWLGTSGRDYNEQFF. CDR3 in DNA: TGTGCCAGCAGCTTATGGCTGGGGACTAGCGGGAGGGACTACAATGAGCAGTTCTTC. Full variable domain (rest looked up from reference TRBV7-2 and TRBJ2-1): GAGVSQSPSNKVTEKGKDVELRCDPISGHTALYWYRQSLGQGLEFLIYFQGNSAPDKSGLPSDRFSAERTGGSVSTLTIQRTQQEDSAVYLCASSLWLGTSGRDYNEQFFGPGTRLTVL.

The gene calls are TRBV6-6 and TRBJ1-6, with D uncertain. This CDR3 is built from 16 residues. Trimming removed 6 bases from V and 6 bases from J, with 18 bases in between. The germline V gene has CDR1 MNHNY and CDR2 SVGAGI (reference sequence). CDR3 sequence reads: CASSPRITRINSPLHF. For the CDR3, the DNA is TGTGCCAGCAGCCCCCGAATAACAAGAATTAATTCACCCCTCCACTTT.

This clone has more than one count but fewer than ten. The chain has TRBV10-3 and TRBJ1-3, with D maybe TRBD1 (5 bases). The germline V and J ends were trimmed by 11 bases and 0 bases, with 11 bases remaining between them. The CDR3 is 13 amino acids. The germline V gene encodes CDR1 ENHRY and CDR2 SYGVKD. CDR3 sequence reads: CALGASSGNTIYF. The CDR3 region has the DNA TGTGCCCTTGGGGCGAGCTCTGGAAACACCATATATTTT.

This chain uses TRBV7-3 with TRBJ2-7, with a tentative D call TRBD1 (5 bases). The V gene's germline CDR1 is SGHTA and CDR2 FQGTGA. With 2 bases removed from V and 6 bases from J, the gap between germline ends came to 11 bases. This CDR3 spans 13 amino acids. CDR3 nucleotides: TGTGCCAGCAGCTTAGGGGTCCAGGGCGAGCAGTACTTC. Translating it yields CASSLGVQGEQYF.

CDR3 coding DNA: TGTGCCAGCTCACCCATCGGGGGGGGATCGGGGGCCTTTAACGAGCAGTACTTC. Translating it yields CASSPIGGGSGAFNEQYF. V usage is TRBV18 and J usage is TRBJ2-7; TRBD2 agrees at 8 bases. Germline V CDR1 and CDR2: KGHSH, LQKENI. With V trimmed by 3 bases and J by 5 bases, 18 bases remained unmatched. The CDR3 runs 18 residues.

This clone was counted a single time. The genes are TRBV27 and TRBJ1-6, with 7 bases aligning to TRBD1. This CDR3 spans 15 amino acids. With V trimmed by 3 bases and J by 6 bases, 5 bases remained unmatched. Germline loops: CDR1 MNHEY, CDR2 SMNVEV (reference sequence). The CDR3, as DNA: TGTGCCAGCAGTTTCAACAGGGGCCTTAATTCACCCCTCCACTTT. Amino acid sequence: CASSFNRGLNSPLHF.

V gene TRBV18 combines with J gene TRBJ2-1; TRBD1 agrees at 11 bases. Germline CDR1 KGHSH, CDR2 LQKENI. The CDR3 has 17 amino acids. J lost 1 base, V lost 0 bases, and 2 bases had no gene match. CDR3 residues: CASSPPGQGVSYNEQFF. The CDR3 DNA reads as TGTGCCAGCTCACCACCGGGACAGGGGGTATCCTACAATGAGCAGTTCTTC. Using reference TRBV18 and TRBJ2-1 for the parts outside the CDR3, the full variable domain is NAGVMQNPRHLVRRRGQEARLRCSPMKGHSHVYWYRQLPEEGLKFMVYLQKENIIDESGMPKERFSAEFPKEGPSILRIQQVVRGDSAAYFCASSPPGQGVSYNEQFFGPGTRLTVL.

This chain links TRBV19 with TRBJ1-2, with 8 positions matching TRBD1. J lost 2 bases, V lost 1 base, and 0 bases had no gene match. Germline CDR1 is LNHDA and CDR2 is SQIVND (reference sequence). This CDR3 has 14 residues. The CDR3 protein is CASSIGQGNYGYTF. CDR3 coding DNA: TGTGCCAGTAGTATAGGACAGGGGAACTATGGCTACACCTTC.

This clone has a single count. The V and J genes are TRBV18 and TRBJ1-4, with TRBD1 matching over 7 bases. The V and J ends lost 6 bases and 6 bases, in that order; junction bases with no gene match: 13. Germline assignment: CDR1 KGHSH and CDR2 LQKENI. The CDR3 consists of 16 residues. CDR3 nucleotide sequence: TGTGCCAGCTCGCCCAAACACAGGGGTACGGATGAAAAACTGTTTTTT. Amino acids: CASSPKHRGTDEKLFF. Based on the CDR3 plus reference TRBV18 and TRBJ1-4, the full variable domain is NAGVMQNPRHLVRRRGQEARLRCSPMKGHSHVYWYRQLPEEGLKFMVYLQKENIIDESGMPKERFSAEFPKEGPSILRIQQVVRGDSAAYFCASSPKHRGTDEKLFFGSGTQLSVL.

This chain connects TRBV6-1 to TRBJ1-2; D gene uncertain. Per the germline V gene, CDR1 is MNHNS and CDR2 is SASEGT. The CDR3 is made up of 12 amino acids. V lost 4 bases and J lost 2, with 5 bases in between. The CDR3 sequence: CASSVQNYGYTF. Here the CDR3 DNA reads TGTGCCAGCAGTGTGCAGAACTATGGCTACACCTTC.

CDR3 nucleotide sequence: TGTGCCAGCAGCTCAAGAACTAGTTTCACCGGGGAGCTGTTTTTT. Its translation is CASSSRTSFTGELFF. This chain uses TRBV7-6 with TRBJ2-2; D is perhaps TRBD2 (5 bases). Trimming removed 4 bases at V and 4 bases at J, with 13 bases between. The CDR3 runs 15 residues. CDR1 and CDR2 from the germline V gene are SGHVS and FNYEAQ.

This clone was observed once. The chain links TRBV11-3 to TRBJ2-2; a weak D match, TRBD1 (6 bases). CDR1 SGHNT and CDR2 YENEEA come from the germline V gene. Trimming pared 8 bases from V and 1 base from J, leaving 14 bases between. The CDR3 consists of 15 residues. The CDR3 sequence is CASRPGHLNTGELFF. The CDR3 DNA follows: TGTGCCAGCCGTCCGGGACACTTGAACACCGGGGAGCTGTTTTTT. The full variable domain, its missing parts supplied by reference TRBV11-3 and TRBJ2-2, is EAGVVQSPRYKIIEKKQPVAFWCNPISGHNTLYWYLQNLGQGPELLIRYENEEAVDDSQLPKDRFSAERLKGVDSTLKIQPAELGDSAVYLCASRPGHLNTGELFFGEGSRLTVL.

V is TRBV5-1 and J is TRBJ2-5; 8 bases line up with TRBD2. V gave up 4 bases and J gave up 5 bases; unmatched junction bases: 16. Germline CDR1 and CDR2: SGHRS and YFSETQ. CDR3 size: 17 residues. The CDR3 spells CASSPGGAMVVSETQYF. For the CDR3, the DNA is TGCGCCAGCAGCCCCGGGGGGGCTATGGTCGTGTCGGAGACCCAGTACTTC.

The chain joins TRBV9 to TRBJ2-1; perhaps TRBD2 as D (7 bases). Per germline, CDR1 SGDLS and CDR2 YYNGEE. Trimming removed 7 bases from V and 8 bases from J, with 19 bases in between. The CDR3 spans 14 residues. CDR3 residues: CASGTTGGSDEQFF. CDR3 DNA sequence: TGTGCCAGCGGGACGACGGGGGGCAGCGATGAGCAGTTCTTC.

CDR3 nucleotides: TGCGCCAGCAGCCCCAGGCCTCCCTTTCGGGAGCAGTACTTC. Protein: CASSPRPPFREQYF. The chain links TRBV4-1 to TRBJ2-7, with D unclear. In germline, CDR1 is MGHRA, CDR2 YSYEKL. Trimming pared 4 bases from V and 7 bases from J, leaving 17 bases between. The CDR3 has 14 residues.

The chain joins TRBV19 to TRBJ2-1; 11 bases match TRBD2. From germline, CDR1 is LNHDA and CDR2 SQIVND (reference sequence). CDR3 size: 15 residues. V dropped 5 bases and J dropped 6; count of bases not matched to a gene: 6. CDR3: CASSQIAGGPNEQFF. The CDR3, as DNA: TGTGCCAGTAGTCAAATAGCGGGAGGGCCCAATGAGCAGTTCTTC.

The V and J genes are TRBV7-3 and TRBJ1-1, with D tentatively TRBD1 (5 bases). V was shortened by 4 bases and J by 0 bases, with 9 bases between the two germline ends. Germline V CDR1 and CDR2: SGHTA, FQGTGA. CDR3 size: 14 residues. CDR3 DNA: TGTGCCAGCAGCTCGACAGCACTGAACACTGAAGCTTTCTTT. Its translation: CASSSTALNTEAFF.

Written as DNA, the CDR3 is TGTGCCAGCAGCGCAGGGACAGGGTTGAACACTGAAGCTTTCTTT. Protein product: CASSAGTGLNTEAFF. The chain uses TRBV11-3 and TRBJ1-1; TRBD1 matches 9 bases. With V trimmed by 5 bases and J by 0 bases, 4 bases remained unmatched. The CDR3 is 15 residues long. Germline CDR1 and CDR2: SGHNT and YENEEA.